These 13 T cell receptor beta chains share one sample of origin, sequenced in a study of cytomegalovirus exposure and HLA in healthy donors. Repertoires were generated with immunoSEQ multiplex PCR, while TCRdb's copy carries only in-frame clones and drops some. The table shows roughly 140,000 clones, with around 90% occurring only once. Material for sequencing was PBMCs. The source is a woman between 18 and 30 years old in good health and CMV-seropositive.

This chain links TRBV12-5 with TRBJ2-2; 7 nucleotides line up with TRBD2. Losses at the gene ends were 2 bases for V and 5 bases for J; bases not matched to a gene: 8. The CDR3 extends over 16 amino acids. Germline CDR1 LGHNT, CDR2 FRNRAP. CDR3 protein: CASGLPPGLRTGELFF. For the CDR3, the DNA is TGTGCTAGTGGTTTGCCCCCGGGACTAAGAACCGGGGAGCTGTTTTTT.

The chain employs TRBV21-1 and TRBJ1-2. TRBV21-1 is a pseudogene. The CDR3 length is 15 residues. Here the CDR3 reads CASPCRRGRKDGYTF. Here the CDR3 DNA reads TGTGCCAGCCCGTGCCGGAGGGGACGGAAGGATGGCTACACCTTC.

V gene TRBV5-1 combines with J gene TRBJ2-7; 7 bases are a match to TRBD2. The trim removed 4 bases at V and 4 bases at J, leaving 2 bases unmatched. The CDR3 consists of 12 residues. Germline V CDR1 and CDR2: SGHRS, YFSETQ. This CDR3 reads CASSLGGYEQYF. The CDR3, as DNA: TGCGCCAGCAGCCTCGGGGGGTACGAGCAGTACTTC.

The genes are TRBV10-3 and TRBJ1-1; TRBD1 agrees at 9 bases. Germline V gene data show CDR1 as ENHRY and CDR2 as SYGVKD. CDR3 length: 15 residues. With V trimmed by 4 bases and J by 1 base, 4 bases remained unmatched. CDR3: CAISASGQGNTEAFF. The CDR3, as DNA: TGTGCCATCAGTGCCTCGGGACAGGGGAACACTGAAGCTTTCTTT.

This chain uses TRBV11-2 with TRBJ2-5; 11 bases map to TRBD2. Trimming took 5 bases from V and 4 from J; bases not matched to a gene: 12. CDR3 length equals 17 residues. Germline loops: CDR1 SGHAT, CDR2 FQNNGV. The CDR3 reads CASSPTSGMYVGETQYF. CDR3 coding DNA: TGTGCCAGCAGCCCGACTAGCGGGATGTACGTAGGAGAGACCCAGTACTTC.

The rearrangement links TRBV19 to TRBJ2-3; 10 positions match TRBD2. Germline trimming cut 2 bases from V and 4 bases from J; bases unmatched to any gene: 9. This CDR3 contains 17 residues. Germline V CDR1 and CDR2: LNHDA, SQIVND (reference sequence). The CDR3 DNA is TGTGCCAGTAGTATACGTTCGGCTAGCGGGAGTCCAGATACGCAGTATTTT. The encoded protein is CASSIRSASGSPDTQYF.

The rearrangement links TRBV5-1 to TRBJ2-5; a weak D match, TRBD2 (5 bases). The CDR3 totals 14 residues. With 0 bases removed from V and 2 bases from J, the gap between germline ends came to 8 bases. Germline V gene data show CDR1 as SGHRS and CDR2 as YFSETQ. Written as DNA, the CDR3 is TGCGCCAGCAGCTTGGCCGGGGTACAAGAGACCCAGTACTTC. This sequence encodes CASSLAGVQETQYF.

This sequence joins TRBV30 and TRBJ2-1, with 9 bases matching TRBD1. The CDR3 is made up of 15 amino acids. V gave up 3 bases and J gave up 9 bases; unmatched junction bases: 12. Germline V gives CDR1 GTSNPN, CDR2 SVGIG (reference sequence). As DNA, the CDR3 is TGTGCCTGGAGACTCACCGGGACAGGGCGGCTTGAGCAGTTCTTC. This encodes CAWRLTGTGRLEQFF. Full variable domain (remainder filled in from reference TRBV30 and TRBJ2-1): SQTIHQWPATLVQPVGSPLSLECTVEGTSNPNLYWYRQAAGRGLQLLFYSVGIGQISSEVPQNLSASRPQDRQFILSSKKLLLSDSGFYLCAWRLTGTGRLEQFFGPGTRLTVL.

The chain employs TRBV6-1 and TRBJ2-7; 14 bases align to TRBD2. J was trimmed by 12 bases and V by 1 base; bases with no gene match: 8. From germline, CDR1 is MNHNS and CDR2 SASEGT. CDR3 length: 15 residues. The CDR3 loop is CASSEGGLAGESWYF. Written as DNA, the CDR3 is TGTGCCAGCAGTGAAGGGGGACTAGCGGGAGAGTCGTGGTACTTC.

The J gene is TRBJ2-6, the V gene TRBV30, with TRBD1 identical over 7 bases. J gave up 2 bases and V 8 bases, and 0 bases lay outside the gene matches. Per germline, CDR1 GTSNPN and CDR2 SVGIG (reference sequence). There are 12 residues in the CDR3. Here the CDR3 reads CAQGAGANVLTF. The CDR3 DNA sequence: TGTGCCCAGGGGGCTGGGGCCAACGTCCTGACTTTC.

A few counts support this clone. The rearrangement uses TRBV5-6 and TRBJ2-2; 8 bases agree with TRBD1. The germline V gene has CDR1 SGHDT and CDR2 YYEEEE. The CDR3 is 15 amino acids. J gave up 5 bases and V 2 bases, and 5 bases lay outside the gene matches. For the CDR3, the DNA is TGTGCCAGCAGCTTTGGACAGGGTAAAACCGGGGAGCTGTTTTTT. Translated, it gives CASSFGQGKTGELFF.

CDR3 nucleotides: TGTGCTAGTGGTTTATCTAGCGGGCTTTACGAGCAGTACTTC. The encoded protein is CASGLSSGLYEQYF. The chain has TRBV12-5 and TRBJ2-7; 8 bases are shared with TRBD2. After removal of 3 bases from V and 4 bases from J, the junction contained 5 bases not matched to a gene. This CDR3 contains 14 residues. Germline V gene data show CDR1 as LGHNT and CDR2 as FRNRAP.

The CDR3 sequence: CASSPGDTGELFF. The CDR3, as DNA: TGTGCCAGCAGTCCGGGGGACACCGGGGAGCTGTTTTTT. V and J are TRBV28 and TRBJ2-2; TRBD2 might be the D (6 bases). The CDR3 contains 13 residues. The ends were cut back, 5 bases at V and 3 bases at J, with 7 bases in the middle. Germline loops: CDR1 MDHEN, CDR2 SYDVKM.